This T cell receptor beta chain was observed in a study of OX40 agonist ivuxolimab in advanced cancers. Study summary: Dose-escalation cases comprised hepatocellular carcinoma, melanoma, renal cell or head and neck cancer.

Samples were taken at baseline and on day 1 of cycles 4 and 7. Looked up from germline, CDR1 is SEHNR and CDR2 is FQNEAQ (reference sequence). CDR3 length: 13 amino acids. J lost 8 bases, V lost 3 bases, and 3 bases had no gene match. Sequencing was performed with immunoSEQ multiplex PCR; in TCRdb, only in-frame clones are kept and a portion is missing. This sample yields 70,000 to 95,000 clones, of which around 84% are seen a single time; 6% to 8% belongs to the top ten. V gene TRBV7-9 combines with J gene TRBJ1-3, with 8 bases matching TRBD1. Sample: CD4+ or CD8+ T cells sorted from blood, taken in a trial of the OX40 agonist ivuxolimab. The sequence came from an adult with an advanced solid tumor such as melanoma, head and neck, liver or kidney cancer. The CDR3 DNA reads TGTGCCAGCAGCTTGACAGGGGCGGACACCATATATTTT. The encoded protein is CASSLTGADTIYF.